Below, 22 T cell receptor beta chains from the same sample are listed, as sequenced in a study of T cells after posttransplantation cyclophosphamide. Method: immunoSEQ multiplex PCR; TCRdb's copy keeps in-frame clones and lacks some. The counts give roughly 34,000 clones, none of them seen only once; approximately 4.3% is held by the top ten. The sample taken for sequencing was PBMCs. The source of these receptors is a woman aged 25 to 39 in good health and a related stem cell transplant donor.

This clone was seen repeatedly, ten times or more. The chain couples TRBV7-9 to TRBJ1-2, with a weak D call TRBD1 (5 bases). V lost 7 bases and J lost 7, with 16 bases in between. The CDR3 spans 13 residues. Germline V gene lookup returns CDR1 SEHNR and CDR2 FQNEAQ (reference sequence). Here the CDR3 DNA reads TGTGCCAGCACCCTCGCGCAGGGCGGTGGCTACACCTTC. Protein product: CASTLAQGGGYTF. Full variable domain (missing parts from reference TRBV7-9 and TRBJ1-2): DTGVSQNPRHKITKRGQNVTFRCDPISEHNRLYWYRQTLGQGPEFLTYFQNEAQLEKSRLLSDRFSAERPKGSFSTLEIQRTEQGDSAMYLCASTLAQGGGYTFGSGTRLTVV.

This clone was observed many times. This rearrangement joins TRBV7-2 to TRBJ2-7, with 7 bases fitting TRBD2. V trimming: 2 bases; J trimming: 0 bases; junction bases outside the gene matches: 7. The CDR3 contains 16 residues. CDR1 and CDR2 from the germline V gene are SGHTA and FQGNSA. CDR3 residues: CASSLIRASGSYEQYF. The CDR3 DNA reads TGTGCCAGCAGCTTAATACGGGCTAGCGGCTCCTACGAGCAGTACTTC.

This clone occurred many times. This chain joins TRBV28 and TRBJ1-1; 8 bases align to TRBD1. CDR3 size: 15 residues. V was clipped by 4 bases and J by 10 bases; unmatched bases: 14. Germline loops: CDR1 MDHEN, CDR2 SYDVKM. For the CDR3, the DNA is TGTGCCAGCAGTTCTCCATTGATCCGACAGGGGAGAGCTTTCTTT. Its protein product is CASSSPLIRQGRAFF.

This clone was picked up many times. The chain combines TRBV5-6 with TRBJ2-4; TRBD1 aligns across 10 bases. After removal of 0 bases from V and 4 bases from J, the junction contained 10 bases not matched to a gene. Germline loops: CDR1 SGHDT, CDR2 YYEEEE. The CDR3 runs 18 residues. CDR3 DNA: TGTGCCAGCAGCTTGGATCGTTTGCGGGACAGGGGAAAAAACATTCAGTACTTC. This codes for CASSLDRLRDRGKNIQYF.

This clone was detected many times. At one end the junction does not follow the germline gene, possibly because of a read error. The rearrangement uses TRBV6-2 or TRBV6-3 and TRBJ2-7; a weak D match, TRBD1 (6 bases). CDR3 length: 15 residues. Germline CDR1 and CDR2: MNHEY and SVGEGT. CDR3 in DNA: TGTGCCAGCAGTTACTCCGCGGACAGTTCCTCCGAGCAGTACTTC. This codes for CASSYSADSSSEQYF.

This clone occurred many times. The chain recombines TRBV30 with TRBJ1-1, with 9 bases aligning to TRBD1. From germline, CDR1 is GTSNPN and CDR2 SVGIG (reference sequence). With 6 bases clipped from V and 10 bases from J, the junction kept 9 bases outside the gene matches. The CDR3 consists of 12 residues. CDR3 loop: CACTLGQGSAFF. The CDR3 DNA sequence: TGTGCCTGTACGCTGGGACAGGGCTCAGCTTTCTTT.

This clone has ten or more counts. The CDR3 nucleotides are TGTGCCAGTAGTATGGACAGGAATCAGCCCCAGCATTTT. Translation gives CASSMDRNQPQHF. The chain joins TRBV19 to TRBJ1-5, with TRBD1 matching over 7 bases. V shed 3 bases and J 4 bases; nucleotides not matched to a gene: 0. CDR1 and CDR2 (germline): LNHDA, SQIVND (reference sequence). The CDR3 runs 13 residues.

In this sample, this clone turned up many times. The chain employs TRBV6-2 or TRBV6-3 and TRBJ1-2; a weak D match, TRBD1 (5 bases). V lost 6 bases and J lost 8, with 19 bases in between. Germline V gene lookup returns CDR1 MNHEY and CDR2 SVGEGT. The CDR3 has 14 residues. CDR3 sequence: CASSPAGRNSGYTF. The CDR3 DNA is TGTGCCAGCAGCCCGGCAGGGAGGAATAGCGGCTACACCTTC.

This clone has at least ten counts. The chain uses TRBV7-8 and TRBJ2-2, with TRBD2 identical over 7 bases. This CDR3 spans 16 amino acids. Germline loops: CDR1 SGHVS, CDR2 FQNEAQ. Unmatched junction bases numbered 5, after V lost 2 bases and J lost 2 bases. CDR3 sequence: CASSLFRGGNTGELFF. The CDR3 DNA follows: TGTGCCAGCAGCTTATTCCGCGGGGGAAACACCGGGGAGCTGTTTTTT.

This clone was observed a few times. The genes are TRBV29-1 and TRBJ1-2; D is ambiguous. The CDR3 totals 12 residues. In germline, CDR1 is SQVTM, CDR2 ANQGSEA. Deletions cut 2 bases from V and 7 bases from J, with 11 bases between. The DNA for the CDR3 is TGCAGCGTTGAATCCCTACTTCGTGGCTACACCTTC. It codes for CSVESLLRGYTF.

This clone was found a few times. CDR3 coding DNA: TGTGCCAGCAGTACTGGGACAGGGGGCAATCAAGGCTACACCTTC. This gives the protein CASSTGTGGNQGYTF. This chain links TRBV12-3 or TRBV12-4 with TRBJ1-2, with TRBD1 matching over 12 bases. The CDR3 consists of 15 residues. V gave up 5 bases and J gave up 8 bases; unmatched junction bases: 9.

This clone was picked up many times. The chain employs TRBV4-3 and TRBJ2-7; 7 bases align to TRBD1. Germline CDR1 LGHNA, CDR2 YSLEER. The V and J ends lost 4 bases and 0 bases, in that order; junction bases with no gene match: 12. The CDR3 consists of 17 residues. The CDR3 coding sequence is TGCGCCAGCAGCCCCCAAGGGGGCAGCCGGAGCTCCTACGAGCAGTACTTC. This translates into CASSPQGGSRSSYEQYF.

This clone was picked up a small number of times. The chain carries TRBV7-2 and TRBJ2-5; D gene ambiguous. CDR1 and CDR2 (germline): SGHTA, FQGNSA. The germline V and J ends were trimmed by 1 base and 2 bases, with 11 bases remaining between them. This CDR3 is built from 15 residues. CDR3 bases: TGTGCCAGCAGCTTAGAGGGTACAGTTCAAGAGACCCAGTACTTC. As protein: CASSLEGTVQETQYF.

Many counts were recorded for this clone. The V gene is TRBV28, the J gene TRBJ2-5, with D possibly matching TRBD1 (5 bases). Germline CDR1 is MDHEN and CDR2 is SYDVKM. V lost 2 bases and J 0 bases, leaving 10 bases between the germline ends. The CDR3 has 15 residues. DNA of the CDR3: TGTGCCAGCAGTTTAAGAGCAGGGTACCAAGAGACCCAGTACTTC. It specifies CASSLRAGYQETQYF.

There are many counts of this clone. The rearrangement uses TRBV7-7 and TRBJ1-4, with TRBD1 as a possible D gene (5 bases). Germline CDR1 and CDR2: SSHAT and FNYEAQ (reference sequence). The CDR3 extends over 12 amino acids. V lost 2 bases and J lost 12, with 10 bases in between. CDR3 sequence (DNA): TGTGCCAGCAGCTTAACCGAAGGGGAACTGTTTTTT. Translating gives CASSLTEGELFF.

The chain has TRBV7-9 and TRBJ2-7, with D possibly being TRBD1 (6 bases). This CDR3 is built from 13 residues. The germline gives CDR1 SEHNR, CDR2 FQNEAQ (reference sequence). Trimming took off 8 bases at V and 0 bases at J, with 11 bases between the two ends. CDR3: CASGGRNSYEQYF. DNA for the CDR3: TGTGCCAGCGGGGGCCGTAACTCCTACGAGCAGTACTTC.

This clone was picked up many times. CDR3 bases: TGTGCCAGCAGAAGGGGGACAACCGGAACCGGGGAGCTGTTTTTT. Protein sequence: CASRRGTTGTGELFF. The chain uses TRBV6-5 and TRBJ2-2, with a weak D call TRBD1 (6 bases). The CDR3 is 15 amino acids. Germline lookup yields CDR1 MNHEY and CDR2 SVGAGI. V was pared by 6 bases and J by 5 bases, with 16 bases between.

This clone occurred many times. The gene calls are TRBV5-1 and TRBJ2-1; a weak D match, TRBD1 (5 bases). The germline V and J ends were trimmed by 0 bases and 4 bases, with 11 bases remaining between them. This CDR3 region has 15 residues. From germline, CDR1 is SGHRS and CDR2 YFSETQ. The CDR3 is CASSLAGIVYNEQFF. The DNA for the CDR3 is TGCGCCAGCAGCTTGGCAGGGATTGTTTACAATGAGCAGTTCTTC.

This clone was counted at least ten times. The V and J genes are TRBV7-2 and TRBJ1-3; 7 bases are a match to TRBD1. Trimming removed 5 bases from V and 9 bases from J; junction bases left unmatched: 13. CDR1 is SGHTA and CDR2 is FQGNSA in the germline V gene. The CDR3 sequence is 15 residues long. CDR3 in DNA: TGTGCCAGCAGCCCCAGGGACAGATGGTTAGGCACCATATATTTT. Protein: CASSPRDRWLGTIYF.

This clone was seen repeatedly, ten times or more. The CDR3 sequence is CARKATGGGTQYF. The CDR3 DNA reads TGTGCCAGAAAAGCAACGGGGGGCGGGACGCAGTATTTT. The V and J genes are TRBV5-3 and TRBJ2-3, with D tentatively TRBD2 (7 bases). TRBV5-3 belongs to the ORF category, with a function that is uncertain. Trimming stripped 6 bases from V and 9 bases from J, with 17 bases between. This CDR3 region has 13 residues.

This clone was seen at least ten times. The V and J genes are TRBV19 and TRBJ1-2; 11 bases align to TRBD1. V shed 6 bases and J 5 bases; nucleotides not matched to a gene: 5. CDR3 length: 14 amino acids. Germline values: CDR1 LNHDA, CDR2 SQIVND (reference sequence). The CDR3 region is CASRNGQGAYGYTF. CDR3 bases: TGTGCCAGTAGGAATGGACAGGGGGCTTATGGCTACACCTTC.

Turning to this clone: This sample also contains other DNA sequences that code for the same CDR3. CDR3 protein: CASSLQGGNQPQHF. For the CDR3, the DNA is TGTGCCAGCAGTTTGCAAGGGGGCAATCAGCCCCAGCATTTT. V and J are TRBV12-3 or TRBV12-4 and TRBJ1-5; weak D call: TRBD1 (5 bases). The CDR3 covers 14 residues. Trimming removed 3 bases at V and 2 bases at J, with 8 bases between.